The present entry profiles one T cell receptor beta chain with its context. This clonotype was counted between two and nine times. Its binding antigen is unknown. Base quality data are lacking; no much larger clone is found one base away. The sequencing machine was an Illumina NovaSeq 6000. TCRalpha and TCRbeta cDNA libraries were built by 5'RACE with constant-segment primers, adding sample barcodes and unique molecular identifiers. RNA was extracted from every sample with Trizol reagent. Libraries were amplified in two PCR steps, with a second sample barcode and Illumina TruSeq adapters added in the second step. Sequencing of the libraries was done on an Illumina NovaSeq, producing 2 x 150 bp paired-end reads. As for the original processing: With migec v1.2.7, reads were demultiplexed and then collapsed into UMI-guided consensus sequences. With mixcr v2.1.11, UMI consensuses were aligned to TRA and TRB V and J templates and assembled into clonotypes. Clonotypes were classified as expanded or contracted when called significant by both edgeR and NoisET, with noise models trained on biological replicates. For edgeR calls, the thresholds were a false discovery rate-adjusted p below 0.01 and a log2 fold-change of 1. As an exploratory analysis of dynamics, PCA with hierarchical clustering was applied to max-normalized trajectories of the 1000 most abundant clonotypes. Separately sequenced CD4+ and CD8+ repertoires were used to assign a CD4 or CD8 phenotype to each responding clone. TCRdb itself trimmed the public reads at Q25 with fastp, ran MiXCR and retained productive beta chains. Identical CDR3 proteins give one entry, which carries the most common genes and DNA. These V and J calls are TCRdb output, not the study's own analysis. Within this sample are over 55,000 distinct CDR3 sequences, with 10% to 15% of them counted one time only. The top ten constitute 24% of the sample.

This sample is drawn from a study of T-cell memory formation after mild COVID-19 (dated by TCRdb to the early 2020s). Broadly, across the study: TCR sequence clusters from the two donors were largely donor specific. T-cell clones expanding and contracting after mild COVID-19 in two donors were tracked by longitudinal TCRalpha and TCRbeta repertoire sequencing. The cohort was made up of two young adult volunteers, one female and one male, who were previously healthy.

Ficoll-Paque density gradient centrifugation was used to isolate PBMCs. Overall study results and their limits: SARS-CoV-2 specificity of the second-wave clones peaking on day 37 was not confirmed. The study covered only two mild cases, and larger cohorts including severe cases with pre-infection samples were considered necessary. Some responding clones were found in pre-infection memory, which suggests that pre-existing cross-reactive memory T cells took part in the SARS-CoV-2 response. Contracting CD4+ clones appeared mostly in the CM and EM memory subsets, whereas CD8+ clones were enriched in EMRA. From day 15 to 85, contracting clones showed balanced CD4/CD8 phenotypes, whereas a second wave of clones that expanded from day 15 to 37 leaned towards CD4+.

Sequencing input: PBMCs or a T cell subset sorted from them (not recorded which). The receptor comes from a young man who had mild COVID-19 (a few samples of this study predate the infection). The sample titles of this study are shuffled in the database, so cell type and time point are left out; the donor was told from shared clones.

The CDR3 region has the sequence CAIQLQGTSTDTQYF. Here is the DNA: TGTGCCATCCAACTGCAGGGTACTAGCACAGATACGCAGTATTTT. The chain is assembled from TRBV10-3 and TRBJ2-3, with a weak D call of TRBD1 (5 bases match). The CDR3 goes from the cysteine to the phenylalanine over 15 residues. Only CDR3 DNA is held: 45 bases, read in frame from base 1. Trimming takes 8 bases from V and 0 bases from J, and the germline ends sit 15 bases apart. According to the germline V gene, CDR1 reads ENHRY and CDR2 reads SYGVKD.